This entry lists 21 T cell receptor beta chains sequenced from one sample in a study of cytomegalovirus exposure and HLA in healthy donors. Both 60 Vbeta primers and 13 Jbeta primers went into the PCR. Using immunoSEQ multiplex PCR, the repertoire was profiled, and TCRdb retains in-frame clones only, with some absent. The data contain 150,000 or so clones, about three quarters of them singletons. The sequenced material came from PBMCs. The source of these receptors is a girl aged 10-17 years in good health and CMV-seronegative.

The chain recombines TRBV7-9 with TRBJ1-1, with 8 bases lining up with TRBD1. Germline loops: CDR1 SEHNR, CDR2 FQNEAQ (reference sequence). V lost 2 bases and J lost 3; bases outside the gene matches: 2. This CDR3 is 14 amino acids long. The CDR3 DNA is TGTGCCAGCAGCTTAATACAGGGGGACACTGAAGCTTTCTTT. Protein product: CASSLIQGDTEAFF.

This clone was observed a handful of times. The CDR3 nucleotides read TGCGCCAGCAGCTTGGAGGGGGCGCCCGGTGCTTTCTTT. Its protein product is CASSLEGAPGAFF. J is TRBJ1-1 and V is TRBV5-1, with 7 bases matching TRBD1. Germline V CDR1 and CDR2: SGHRS, YFSETQ. The CDR3 has 13 residues. Losses at the gene ends were 0 bases for V and 11 bases for J; bases not matched to a gene: 7.

The chain carries TRBV5-1 and TRBJ2-7, with no clear D. The CDR3 sequence is 14 residues long. Per the germline V gene, CDR1 is SGHRS and CDR2 is YFSETQ. The V end was cut by 1 base, the J end by 3 bases, with 11 bases between. The CDR3 spells CASSLFDTYYEQYF. As DNA, the CDR3 is TGCGCCAGCAGCTTGTTCGACACGTACTACGAGCAGTACTTC.

The V call is TRBV27, the J call TRBJ2-7; TRBD1 matches at 9 bases. The CDR3 is 15 amino acids. The germline V gene has CDR1 MNHEY and CDR2 SMNVEV (reference sequence). The junction had 9 bases not matched to a gene; V was cut back by 4 bases and J by 5 bases. The CDR3 DNA sequence: TGTGCCAGCAGTTACCTCGGGACAGGGACTCACGAGCAGTACTTC. Encoded protein: CASSYLGTGTHEQYF.

The J gene is TRBJ1-1, the V gene TRBV6-1; 7 nucleotides agree with TRBD1. The CDR3 contains 14 residues. Germline V lookup: CDR1 MNHNS, CDR2 SASEGT. After removal of 6 bases from V and 5 bases from J, the junction contained 9 bases not matched to a gene. CDR3 coding DNA: TGTGCCAGCAGCTATACAGGGGTGGGGACTGAAGCTTTCTTT. It encodes CASSYTGVGTEAFF.

This clone was seen more than once but under ten times. The chain has TRBV5-4 and TRBJ2-7, with D possibly being TRBD1 (6 bases). Germline assignment: CDR1 SGHNT and CDR2 YYREEE (reference sequence). Trimming removed 0 bases at V and 3 bases at J, with 13 bases between. This CDR3 comprises 15 residues. CDR3 bases: TGTGCCAGCAGCTTGGCCCGGACAGACGACTACGAGCAGTACTTC. Its protein is CASSLARTDDYEQYF.

The chain couples TRBV5-1 to TRBJ2-7; 7 bases fit TRBD1. The CDR3 contains 15 residues. The V segment lost 0 bases and the J segment 3 bases; nucleotides outside the gene matches: 6. Germline lookup yields CDR1 SGHRS and CDR2 YFSETQ. CDR3 nucleotide sequence: TGCGCCAGCAGCTTGGCCGCAGGGGGATTCTACGAGCAGTACTTC. Translated: CASSLAAGGFYEQYF.

The V call is TRBV7-3, the J call TRBJ1-2, with D possibly TRBD1 on 5 matching bases. This CDR3 has 14 amino acids. The germline gives CDR1 SGHTA, CDR2 FQGTGA. V lost 5 bases and J lost 3, with 13 bases in between. The CDR3 sequence is CASSPSGGDYGYTF. The CDR3 coding sequence is TGTGCCAGCAGCCCCTCGGGAGGGGACTATGGCTACACCTTC.

The chain uses TRBV19 and TRBJ1-6; a possible D gene is TRBD1 (6 bases). Germline V gives CDR1 LNHDA, CDR2 SQIVND (reference sequence). The ends were cut back, 3 bases at V and 5 bases at J, with 8 bases in the middle. The CDR3 extends over 14 amino acids. This CDR3 is CASSIPGDNSPLHF. The CDR3 nucleotides read TGTGCCAGTAGTATCCCAGGGGATAATTCACCCCTCCACTTT.

The V and J genes are TRBV7-9 and TRBJ1-4; TRBD1 agrees at 7 bases. This CDR3 is built from 14 residues. Germline trimming cut 2 bases from V and 8 bases from J; bases unmatched to any gene: 5. Germline loops: CDR1 SEHNR, CDR2 FQNEAQ (reference sequence). The CDR3 protein is CASSLQGGREKLFF. CDR3 nucleotide sequence: TGTGCCAGCAGCTTACAGGGGGGACGCGAAAAACTGTTTTTT.

The V gene is TRBV5-1, the J gene TRBJ2-7; 7 bases match TRBD1. The CDR3 extends over 15 amino acids. J lost 1 base, V lost 0 bases, and 4 bases had no gene match. CDR1 and CDR2 (germline): SGHRS, YFSETQ. CDR3 loop: CASSLVTGDSYEQYF. CDR3 sequence (DNA): TGCGCCAGCAGCTTGGTAACAGGGGATTCCTACGAGCAGTACTTC.

The rearrangement joins TRBV4-1 to TRBJ1-5; tentatively, D is TRBD1 (5 bases). V lost 2 bases and J 9 bases, leaving 11 bases between the germline ends. CDR3 size: 13 residues. The V gene's germline CDR1 is MGHRA and CDR2 YSYEKL. The CDR3 sequence is CASSQPGTGPQHF. DNA of the CDR3: TGCGCCAGCAGCCAACCTGGTACAGGGCCCCAGCATTTT.

Worth noting for this clone: One end of the junction fails to match germline, which may point to a read error. The CDR3 nucleotides read TGTACCAGCAGGTTTCAGGGGTCACGCACTGAAGCTTTCTTT. Its protein is CTSRFQGSRTEAFF. The gene calls are TRBV27 and TRBJ1-1, with D possibly matching TRBD1 (6 bases). The CDR3 runs to 14 residues. Looked up from germline, CDR1 is MNHEY and CDR2 is SMNVEV (reference sequence).

This clone was picked up a small number of times. The CDR3 bases are TGTGCCAGCAGCGCAGGGGTTGATCAGCCCCAGCATTTT. The encoded protein is CASSAGVDQPQHF. The chain links TRBV9 to TRBJ1-5; tentatively, D is TRBD1 (6 bases). Germline V gene lookup returns CDR1 SGDLS and CDR2 YYNGEE. This CDR3 has 13 residues. Between the trimmed V and J ends, which lost 3 bases and 5 bases, there was a span of 9 bases.

The chain joins TRBV10-2 to TRBJ2-7; no definite D call. This CDR3 is 13 amino acids long. V lost 5 bases to trimming and J lost 4 bases, with 12 bases between them. Germline-derived CDR1 and CDR2 are WSHSY and SAAADI. The CDR3 DNA sequence: TGCGCCAGCAGTTTCTCCTTTATGTACGAGCAGTACTTC. Its translation is CASSFSFMYEQYF.

The V gene is TRBV19, the J gene TRBJ1-1; no firm D call. The CDR3 has 10 residues. CDR1 is LNHDA and CDR2 is SQIVND in the germline V gene (reference sequence). Trimming pared 8 bases from V and 11 bases from J, leaving 12 bases between. The chain's CDR3 is CASYQVRAFF. The CDR3 DNA reads as TGTGCCAGTTACCAGGTCAGGGCTTTCTTT.

The chain couples TRBV6-1 to TRBJ1-2; TRBD1 aligns across 7 bases. The CDR3 is 14 residues long. V shed 4 bases, J shed 4 bases, and the junction held 6 bases outside the gene matches. Germline V gives CDR1 MNHNS, CDR2 SASEGT. DNA of the CDR3: TGTGCCAGCAGTGGAAGGCAGGGGGTCTATGGCTACACCTTC. It yields the protein CASSGRQGVYGYTF.

In this sample, this clone turned up once. The chain employs TRBV6-5 and TRBJ2-7; D uncertain. This CDR3 has 14 amino acids. Germline loops: CDR1 MNHEY, CDR2 SVGAGI. V lost 0 bases and J lost 0, with 6 bases in between. The CDR3 DNA sequence: TGTGCCAGCAGTTACTCTGAGATCTCCTACGAGCAGTACTTC. Its translation: CASSYSEISYEQYF.

The J gene is TRBJ1-4, the V gene TRBV5-1; D is ambiguous. Trimming removed 8 bases at V and 3 bases at J, with 11 bases between. The germline gives CDR1 SGHRS, CDR2 YFSETQ. This CDR3 has 13 residues. CDR3 region: CASGSGPNEKLFF. CDR3 nucleotide sequence: TGCGCCAGTGGGTCAGGCCCTAATGAAAAACTGTTTTTT. Supplemented by reference TRBV5-1 and TRBJ1-4, the full variable domain reads KAGVTQTPRYLIKTRGQQVTLSCSPISGHRSVSWYQQTPGQGLQFLFEYFSETQRNKGNFPGRFSGRQFSNSRSEMNVSTLELGDSALYLCASGSGPNEKLFFGSGTQLSVL.

This clone was picked up a small number of times. The V call is TRBV6-1, the J call TRBJ1-2, with TRBD1 matching 7 bases. The CDR3 has 15 residues. V shed 2 bases, J shed 8 bases, and the junction held 11 bases outside the gene matches. Germline assignment: CDR1 MNHNS and CDR2 SASEGT. The CDR3 protein is CASSEMADQGVGYTF. CDR3 sequence (DNA): TGTGCCAGCAGTGAAATGGCCGATCAGGGGGTCGGCTACACCTTC.

The genes are TRBV9 and TRBJ1-2, with D perhaps TRBD1 (5 bases). Germline lookup yields CDR1 SGDLS and CDR2 YYNGEE. The CDR3 sequence is 14 residues long. V lost 3 bases and J lost 7, with 16 bases in between. CDR3 sequence: CASSAGGVELGYTF. The CDR3 coding sequence is TGTGCCAGCAGCGCCGGAGGGGTGGAGCTTGGCTACACCTTC.